These 8 T cell receptor beta chains were sequenced from one sample in a study of CD8 T cells in ankylosing spondylitis. Each CDR3 protein is one row after TCRdb ran MiXCR on the 5' RACE reads. The sample lists 25,000 to 35,000 distinct CDR3 sequences, about 30% seen once, with about 41% in the top ten. The material sequenced was synovial fluid, either unsorted or a sorted T cell fraction (not recorded which). The receptors originated from a male donor with ankylosing spondylitis.

The genes are TRBV5-1 and TRBJ1-2, with unresolved D. Germline V lookup: CDR1 SGHRS, CDR2 YFSETQ. V shed 7 bases and J shed 6 bases, with 16 bases lying between them. The length of the CDR3 is 13 residues. The CDR3 DNA sequence: TGCGCCAGCCCGGTGGGTGGGGAACATGGCTACACCTTC. The encoded protein is CASPVGGEHGYTF.

This chain's CDR3 is CASSPANTGELFF. CDR3 bases: TGTGCCAGCTCACCTGCGAACACCGGGGAGCTGTTTTTT. The chain is built from TRBV18 and TRBJ2-2; no clear D gene. Trimming shortened V by 3 bases and J by 0 bases, and 2 bases separated the two germline ends. The CDR3 runs 13 residues. Germline V gene data show CDR1 as KGHSH and CDR2 as LQKENI.

This clonotype was recorded at least ten times. The chain uses TRBV4-1 and TRBJ2-1; D is tentatively TRBD1 or TRBD2 (5 bases each). V lost 1 base and J 5 bases, leaving 12 bases between the germline ends. The CDR3 has 15 residues. In germline, CDR1 is MGHRA, CDR2 YSYEKL. CDR3: CASSQGGRLNNEQFF. CDR3 sequence (DNA): TGCGCCAGCAGCCAAGGGGGACGGCTTAACAATGAGCAGTTCTTC.

The chain couples TRBV10-2 to TRBJ2-2; TRBD1 is a possible D gene (5 bases). The germline V gene has CDR1 WSHSY and CDR2 SAAADI. The CDR3 spans 14 residues. V was cut by 2 bases and J by 8 bases, with 12 bases left in between. The CDR3 sequence is CASSEMARGGELFF. The CDR3 DNA is TGCGCCAGCAGTGAGATGGCTAGGGGAGGGGAGCTGTTTTTT.

This clonotype occurred many times. J is TRBJ2-7 and V is TRBV12-5; 9 bases are shared with TRBD2. The CDR3 covers 15 residues. J lost 6 bases, V lost 0 bases, and 6 bases had no gene match. The germline V gene has CDR1 LGHNT and CDR2 FRNRAP. CDR3 bases: TGTGCTAGTGGTTTGGTGACTAGCGGACCCCTCGAGCAGTACTTC. It specifies CASGLVTSGPLEQYF. Supplemented by reference TRBV12-5 and TRBJ2-7, the full variable domain reads DARVTQTPRHKVTEMGQEVTMRCQPILGHNTVFWYRQTMMQGLELLAYFRNRAPLDDSGMPKDRFSAEMPDATLATLKIQPSEPRDSAVYFCASGLVTSGPLEQYFGPGTRLTVT.

In its sample, this clonotype was seen many times. The chain couples TRBV24-1 to TRBJ2-3; D remains ambiguous. The germline CDR1 and CDR2 sequences are KGHDR and SFDVKD. Trimming took 7 bases from V and 6 from J, leaving 10 bases between them. This CDR3 spans 12 amino acids. The chain's CDR3 is CATSLGGDTQYF. The CDR3 coding sequence is TGTGCCACCAGCCTCGGCGGTGATACGCAGTATTTT.

This clonotype was picked up a small number of times. The chain couples TRBV20-1 to TRBJ2-3; perhaps TRBD2 as D (6 bases). Trimming shortened V by 1 base and J by 3 bases, and 8 bases separated the two germline ends. The CDR3 loop spans 13 amino acids. Germline V gene sequence: CDR1 DFQATT, CDR2 SNEGSKA (reference sequence). Here the CDR3 reads CSARGLETDTQYF. CDR3 in DNA: TGCAGTGCTAGAGGACTAGAGACAGATACGCAGTATTTT.

This clonotype was found a few times. V and J are TRBV6-4 and TRBJ2-2; D gene ambiguous. The CDR3 is 13 amino acids. Germline V gene lookup returns CDR1 MRHNA and CDR2 SNTAGT. The V and J ends lost 0 bases and 4 bases respectively, with 3 bases between them. CDR3 sequence (DNA): TGTGCCAGCAGTGACTCCAGCACCGGGGAGCTGTTTTTT. Translation: CASSDSSTGELFF.